This T cell receptor beta chain was captured by sequencing in a study of T cell responses to AZD1222 COVID-19 vaccine. The data were produced by immunoSEQ multiplex PCR, yet TCRdb's version contains in-frame clones alone and is incomplete. The sample contains 68,000 or so clones, about nine tenths of which appear only once. This CDR3 contains 15 residues. In germline, CDR1 is MDHEN, CDR2 SYDVKM. V lost 5 bases, J lost 4 bases, and 6 bases stayed unmatched. The J gene is TRBJ1-5, the V gene TRBV28; 9 bases fit TRBD1. This TCR was sampled from an adult in good health. The starting material was peripheral blood, obtained on day 0 of AZD1222 vaccination. This CDR3 is CASSEIQGANQPQHF. Here the CDR3 DNA reads TGTGCCAGCAGTGAAATACAGGGGGCGAATCAGCCCCAGCATTTT.